This T cell receptor (beta chain) was sequenced for a study of T cells in Graves' hyperthyroidism and ophthalmopathy (dated by TCRdb to the late 2010s). In terms of the full investigation: Peripheral blood was sampled at the time of initial diagnosis, prior to any treatment. A discovery cohort of fewer than 110 patients, roughly 43 with Graves' ophthalmopathy and fewer than 65 with stable Graves' hyperthyroidism, was used to find distinguishing TCR V-J signatures. Prospective prediction of ophthalmopathy was tested in an independent validation cohort of approximately 19 hyperthyroidism patients and 15 to 17 patients who later progressed to ophthalmopathy. The 100 discovery patients were randomly divided into training and test sets at a 7:3 ratio. The study also compared thyroid tissue and blood T-cell repertoires from a handful of Graves' hyperthyroidism patients. After sampling, hyperthyroidism patients received methimazole starting at 30 mg daily, and ophthalmopathy patients received high-dose intravenous methylprednisolone. According to the paper, TCR Vbeta CDR3 sequencing was carried out on 120 to 150 peripheral blood samples, which came from about 45 ophthalmopathy, around 74 hyperthyroidism and approximately 17 progressor patients. Results and caveats for the whole study, not just this receptor: In validation, the model predicted progression to ophthalmopathy a median of approximately 6.3 months before onset, with 70% to 71% sensitivity and roughly 73% specificity. A model built on a 13 V-J signature distinguished ophthalmopathy from stable hyperthyroidism, reaching 85% to 90% sensitivity and under 84% specificity in cross-validation and 80%/75% in testing. No statistical method was used to set the sample size in advance, and investigators knew the group allocation. Blood samples also contained most of the expanded thyroid clonotypes (frequency above 0.001), which suggests that blood repertoires may reflect thyroid immune responses.

The TCR beta CDR3 regions were amplified from RNA transcripts. The TCR CDR3 was subjected to a first round of RT-PCR using the HTBI primer set and the Qiagen OneStep RT-PCR kit. A second multiplex PCR round built the libraries, followed by size selection and purification. Paired-end sequencing of the libraries was performed with 100 bp reads on an Illumina HiSeq2000. The study's processing was this. Raw data were processed with SOAPnuke, discarding reads with adapters, uncalled bases, mean Phred below 15, or no exact constant-primer or identifier match. COPE v1.2.5 was used to merge high-quality paired reads, and clonotypes were defined as unique nucleotide sequences. Clonotypes were aligned to IMGT TRBV, TRBD and TRBJ reference segments using MiTCR v1.1. The analysis included only V-J combinations with a frequency above 0.0001, which together covered about 99% of the repertoires. The TCS score was defined as the ratio of F50 (clonal expansion) to E x V (chaos), calculated using BLOSUM62-based TCRdist between CDR3 peptides within each V-J. Welch's t-statistics and random forest reduced fewer than 550 V-J features to 10 to 15, which were used in a naive Bayes classifier (R e1071). The Morisita-Horn index was used to measure how similar the thyroid and blood repertoires were. The public reads were reanalyzed by TCRdb: fastp trimming at Q25, MiXCR alignment, in-frame beta chains only. Each entry merges the rows of one CDR3 protein and shows their most common DNA and genes. The V and J calls follow TCRdb's processing rather than the paper's. The sample table contains hundreds of thousands of distinct CDR3 sequences; only one count was recorded for 30% to 40% of them. The top ten clones comprise about a third of the sample.

Details on this clonotype: It has no known antigen specificity. There are no base qualities to consult, and no much larger clone falls within one base.

The CDR3 starts with the cysteine, ends with the phenylalanine, and has 14 residues. Solely the CDR3 DNA is kept, with 42 bases framed from the first base. From a lookup of the germline V gene, CDR1 and CDR2 are SGHDN and FVKESK. V sheds 3 bases and J sheds 2 bases, leaving 11 bases between their ends. Stable Graves' hyperthyroidism was defined as no progression to ophthalmopathy during 18 months of follow-up. Hyperthyroidism patients were newly diagnosed, with disease duration under 2 months, and aged 18 to 65 years. Exclusion was applied to patients with uncontrolled infections, other autoimmune diseases, pregnancy or lactation. Diagnoses were based on clinical symptoms, serum thyroxine and TRAb, thyroid ultrasound and orbital computed tomography. PBMCs were separated from 10 ml of fresh peripheral blood using Ficoll-Paque density gradient centrifugation. Total RNA was extracted with Trizol reagent, and quality was checked on an Agilent 2100 Bioanalyzer.

What was sequenced was blood. The TCR was taken from a woman aged 40 to 50 with Graves' hyperthyroidism. The chain links TRBV14 with TRBJ2-7; the D gene could be either TRBD1 or TRBD2, each agreeing at 5 bases. The DNA sequence reads TGTGCCAGCAGCCACCGGGACGGGCCCTACGAGCAGTACTTC. This translates into CASSHRDGPYEQYF.